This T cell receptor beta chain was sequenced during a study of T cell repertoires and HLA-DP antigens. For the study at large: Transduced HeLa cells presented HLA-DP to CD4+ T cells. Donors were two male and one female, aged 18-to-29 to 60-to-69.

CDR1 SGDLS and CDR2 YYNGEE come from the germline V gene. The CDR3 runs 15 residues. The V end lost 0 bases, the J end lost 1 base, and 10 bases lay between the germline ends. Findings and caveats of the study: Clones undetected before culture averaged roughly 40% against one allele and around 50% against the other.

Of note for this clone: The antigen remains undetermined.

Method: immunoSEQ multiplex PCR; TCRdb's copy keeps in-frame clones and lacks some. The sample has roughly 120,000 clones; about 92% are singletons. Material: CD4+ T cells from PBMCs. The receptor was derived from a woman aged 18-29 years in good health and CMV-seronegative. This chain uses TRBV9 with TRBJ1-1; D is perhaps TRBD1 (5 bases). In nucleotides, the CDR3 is TGTGCCAGCAGCGTAGCAGGGACTCCGAACACTGAAGCTTTCTTT. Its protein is CASSVAGTPNTEAFF.